Sequencing of this TCR beta chain was carried out in a study of molecular identifiers for immune sequencing clone quantification. Background on the study: In replicates, RNA from roughly 21,000 or 96,000 naive CD8 cells was divided five ways and four parts were sequenced.

Deletions cut 1 base from V and 6 bases from J, with 12 bases between. The CDR3 is 14 residues long. CDR1 is SGHVS and CDR2 is FNYEAQ in the germline V gene. Study-level points and caveats: Underestimation of highly expanded clone sizes could arise where identical TCR molecules share a barcode.

In TCRdb, the PCR reads were re-called with MiXCR into one record per CDR3 protein. The sample records under 600,000 distinct CDR3 sequences, around 23% being singletons. Between roughly 19,000 and 1,000,000 sorted cells, with 10%, 30% or 50% RNA, yielded naive CD8 libraries. The CD8+CD4-CCR7+CD45RA+ phenotype defined the sorted naive CD8 T cells. With regard to this clonotype: The antigen is not known.

The source material was naive CD8+ T cells from blood, with Jurkat cell RNA spiked in. The sample's subset: FACS-sorted CD8+CD4-CCR7+CD45RA+ naive T cells. This clonotype was obtained from a human donor in good health. Some libraries in this study had Jurkat cell RNA spiked in. J is TRBJ1-2 and V is TRBV7-6, with D possibly being TRBD1 (5 bases). CDR3 DNA: TGTGCCAGCAGCTTAGGAGGGGAGGAGGATGGCTACACCTTC. Translated, it gives CASSLGGEEDGYTF. Filled out from reference TRBV7-6 and TRBJ1-2, the complete variable domain reads GAGVSQSPRYKVTKRGQDVALRCDPISGHVSLYWYRQALGQGPEFLTYFNYEAQQDKSGLPNDRFSAERPEGSISTLTIQRTEQRDSAMYRCASSLGGEEDGYTFGSGTRLTVV.